This T cell receptor (beta chain) is from a study of cytomegalovirus exposure and HLA in healthy donors. Study-wide points: More clonal expansion characterized HLA-associated TCR beta chains than equally common others in a later analysis.

Points on this clone: The antigen remains unidentified.

Primers included in the PCR were 60 Vbeta and 13 Jbeta primers. Sequencing was performed with immunoSEQ multiplex PCR; in TCRdb, only in-frame clones are kept and a portion is missing. The sample is made up of about 77,000 clones, and the top ten hold about 13% of it. The clonotype comes from a man aged 45 to 65 in good health and CMV-seropositive. Sequences were obtained from PBMCs.

Written as DNA, the CDR3 is TGTGCCAGCAGCTTAGGAGGCCGGCCTGGCTACACCTTC. Protein sequence: CASSLGGRPGYTF. This chain uses TRBV7-9 with TRBJ1-2; the D is unclear. Trimming took 1 base from V and 7 from J, leaving 10 bases between them. Germline lookup yields CDR1 SEHNR and CDR2 FQNEAQ (reference sequence). This CDR3 region has 13 residues.